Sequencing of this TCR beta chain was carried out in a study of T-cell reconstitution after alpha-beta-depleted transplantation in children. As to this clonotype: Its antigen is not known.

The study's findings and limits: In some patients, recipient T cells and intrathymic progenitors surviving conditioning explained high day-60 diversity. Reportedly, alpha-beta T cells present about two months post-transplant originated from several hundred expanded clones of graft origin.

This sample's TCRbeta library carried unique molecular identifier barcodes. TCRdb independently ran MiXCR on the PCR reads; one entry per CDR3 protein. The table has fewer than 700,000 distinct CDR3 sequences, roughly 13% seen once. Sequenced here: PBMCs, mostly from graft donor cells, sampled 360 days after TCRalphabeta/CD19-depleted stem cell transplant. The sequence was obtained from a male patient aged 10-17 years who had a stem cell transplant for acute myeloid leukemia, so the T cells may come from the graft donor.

The CDR3 loop is CASSPISGAYEQYF. CDR3 in DNA: TGTGCCAGCAGCCCCATTTCCGGGGCCTACGAGCAGTACTTC. The gene calls are TRBV11-2 and TRBJ2-7; D perhaps matches TRBD2 (5 bases). CDR1 SGHAT and CDR2 FQNNGV come from the germline V gene. The CDR3 is 14 residues long. V lost 5 bases to trimming and J lost 2 bases, with 13 bases between them.